The 21 T cell receptor beta chains below come from one sample, sequenced in a study of CDR3 diversity in severe acne. TCRdb re-analysed the PCR reads in MiXCR, keeping a single row per CDR3 protein. Of approximately 90,000 distinct CDR3 sequences in the sample, under 55% were seen once. Sequencing was carried out using blood. The receptors derive from a male donor with severe acne vulgaris.

This clonotype was counted many times. This sequence may be a read error, since a much larger clone differs from it by one base. This chain connects TRBV3-1 to TRBJ1-2, with 9 bases matching TRBD1. The CDR3 sequence is 14 residues long. J gave up 7 bases and V 1 base, and 4 bases lay outside the gene matches. In germline, CDR1 is LGHDT, CDR2 YNNKEL (reference sequence). In DNA form, the CDR3 reads TGTGCCAGCAGCCAAGGACAGGGGGGTACTGGCTACACCTTC. Residues: CASSQGQGGTGYTF.

This chain links TRBV29-1 with TRBJ1-1; D is ambiguous. The CDR3 is 14 residues long. The V gene's germline CDR1 is SQVTM and CDR2 ANQGSEA. V lost 4 bases and J 3 bases, leaving 15 bases between the germline ends. The CDR3 DNA sequence: TGCAGCGTTGGTCGGGATTTGACGGACACTGAAGCTTTCTTT. The encoded protein is CSVGRDLTDTEAFF.

This clonotype was recorded at least ten times. The V gene is TRBV9, the J gene TRBJ2-5; D unresolved. V was trimmed by 3 bases and J by 1 base, leaving 10 bases between them. CDR1 and CDR2 (germline): SGDLS, YYNGEE. The CDR3 totals 14 residues. The CDR3 spells CASSASVSQETQYF. DNA for the CDR3: TGTGCCAGCAGCGCATCTGTCTCCCAAGAGACCCAGTACTTC.

There are many counts of this clonotype. This chain joins TRBV20-1 and TRBJ2-3, with D perhaps matching TRBD1 (6 bases). Trimming shortened V by 5 bases and J by 1 base, and 10 bases separated the two germline ends. The CDR3 has 13 amino acids. Germline values: CDR1 DFQATT, CDR2 SNEGSKA (reference sequence). The CDR3 region has the DNA TGCAGTGCTCCGAGGACAGGCACAGATACGCAGTATTTT. It is translated as CSAPRTGTDTQYF.

Only one count was recorded for this clonotype. The J gene is TRBJ2-7, the V gene TRBV29-1; D possibly corresponds to TRBD1 (6 bases). This CDR3 is 12 amino acids long. V was cut by 8 bases and J by 2 bases, with 13 bases left in between. Germline V gene lookup returns CDR1 SQVTM and CDR2 ANQGSEA. CDR3 residues: CSYRDRPYEQYF. The DNA of the CDR3 is TGCAGCTACAGGGATCGTCCCTACGAGCAGTACTTC.

The chain combines TRBV7-2 with TRBJ2-7, with TRBD2 identical over 7 bases. Trimming at V came to 7 bases and at J to 3 bases, leaving 9 bases not matched to a gene. The CDR3 extends over 14 amino acids. Germline values: CDR1 SGHTA, CDR2 FQGNSA. Here the CDR3 DNA reads TGTGCCAGCACCCACGGGGGGAGAGGCTACGAGCAGTACTTC. It translates to CASTHGGRGYEQYF.

This chain uses TRBV4-1 with TRBJ1-3; 9 nucleotides align to TRBD1. Germline CDR1 reads MGHRA; CDR2 reads YSYEKL. The trim removed 5 bases at V and 7 bases at J, leaving 6 bases unmatched. This CDR3 has 14 residues. The CDR3, as DNA: TGCGCCAGCAGCTCGACAGGGGGAATGAACACCATATATTTT. It translates to CASSSTGGMNTIYF.

Of note for this clonotype: A clone one base away is much larger, so this may be a read error. Because it lacks the conserved phenylalanine or tryptophan at the end, this CDR3 is likely a read error. V and J are TRBV7-9 and TRBJ2-3, with 11 bases fitting TRBD2. This CDR3 is built from 15 residues. V was pared by 3 bases and J by 7 bases, with 6 bases of the junction left unmatched. Germline-derived CDR1 and CDR2 are SEHNR and FQNEAQ (reference sequence). CDR3 DNA: TGTGCCAGCAGCTTGTACGGGACTAGCGGCTATACGCAGTATTTA. It yields the protein CASSLYGTSGYTQYL.

The genes are TRBV6-4 and TRBJ2-1; D gene uncertain. The CDR3 runs 14 residues. The V gene lost 0 bases and the J gene lost 7 bases, with 10 bases spanning the gap. Per germline, CDR1 MRHNA and CDR2 SNTAGT. The CDR3 reads CASSDSRSMNEQFF. The CDR3 nucleotides are TGTGCCAGCAGTGACTCAAGGAGCATGAATGAGCAGTTCTTC.

Remarks on this clonotype: It is likely a read error, because the conserved phenylalanine at the end of the CDR3 is missing. CDR3 bases: TGTGCCAGCAGACCAACTACATACAGGAGAGGAGCCGGGGAGCTGTTTTCT. Translated: CASRPTTYRRGAGELFS. V gene TRBV7-9 combines with J gene TRBJ2-2; possibly TRBD1 for D (5 bases). In germline, CDR1 is SEHNR, CDR2 FQNEAQ (reference sequence). V lost 6 bases to trimming and J lost 6 bases, with 23 bases between them. The CDR3 is made up of 17 amino acids.

CDR3 in amino acids: CSARVVGDTGPQHF. In DNA form, the CDR3 reads TGCAGTGCTAGAGTTGTGGGGGACACGGGGCCCCAGCATTTT. The rearrangement joins TRBV20-1 to TRBJ1-5; TRBD1 is a possible D gene (6 bases). CDR1 is DFQATT, CDR2 SNEGSKA, per germline (reference sequence). V was clipped by 1 base and J by 9 bases, with 16 bases between them. The CDR3 is 14 amino acids.

This sequence joins TRBV27 and TRBJ2-5, with TRBD2 matching over 9 bases. Looked up from germline, CDR1 is MNHEY and CDR2 is SMNVEV (reference sequence). CDR3 length: 15 amino acids. V lost 2 bases and J lost 7; bases outside the gene matches: 8. CDR3 amino acids: CASSLPTSGRGTQYF. The DNA of the CDR3 is TGTGCCAGCAGTTTACCGACTAGCGGCCGAGGGACCCAGTACTTC.

V usage is TRBV6-1 and J usage is TRBJ2-5; TRBD2 aligns across 11 bases. V trimming: 6 bases; J trimming: 4 bases; junction bases outside the gene matches: 7. CDR3 length equals 15 residues. Germline CDR1 MNHNS, CDR2 SASEGT. CDR3 coding DNA: TGTGCCAGCAGCTATAGCGGGAGGGCCGGAGAGACCCAGTACTTC. This translates into CASSYSGRAGETQYF.

This rearrangement joins TRBV10-1 to TRBJ2-2, with a possible D match to TRBD2 (6 bases). The CDR3 runs to 13 residues. V was cut by 8 bases and J by 3 bases, with 10 bases left in between. Germline CDR1 is WNHNN and CDR2 is SYGVQD (reference sequence). The DNA for the CDR3 is TGCGCCAGCGCCGGGACTTACACCGGGGAGCTGTTTTTT. Translation: CASAGTYTGELFF.

This clonotype was seen ten or more times. This chain links TRBV28 with TRBJ1-1; D unclear. V shed 2 bases and J shed 4 bases, with 20 bases lying between them. The length of the CDR3 is 17 residues. Per the germline V gene, CDR1 is MDHEN and CDR2 is SYDVKM. The CDR3 DNA follows: TGTGCCAGCAGTTTAAGTTGGGGTTTCTGGACCGCCACTGAAGCTTTCTTT. It translates to CASSLSWGFWTATEAFF.

At least ten counts were recorded for this clonotype. The rearrangement uses TRBV19 and TRBJ2-1, with TRBD2 matching over 9 bases. The germline gives CDR1 LNHDA, CDR2 SQIVND (reference sequence). The V and J ends lost 7 bases and 0 bases, in that order; junction bases with no gene match: 7. The length of the CDR3 is 16 residues. As DNA, the CDR3 is TGTGCCAGTATGCCTGCGGGGGGGAGCTCCTACAATGAGCAGTTCTTC. Its translation: CASMPAGGSSYNEQFF.

About this clonotype itself: This may stem from a read error, because a much larger clone lies one nucleotide away. The genes are TRBV7-2 and TRBJ1-2; TRBD1 matches 7 bases. This CDR3 contains 14 residues. Trimming took 5 bases from V and 4 from J; bases not matched to a gene: 7. Germline-derived CDR1 and CDR2 are SGHTA and FQGNSA. Written as DNA, the CDR3 is TGTGCCAGCAGCGATGACAGGGAGGCCTATGGCTACACCTTC. Translating gives CASSDDREAYGYTF.

The V and J genes are TRBV5-4 and TRBJ2-2; D unresolved. This CDR3 contains 16 residues. Germline V CDR1 and CDR2: SGHNT, YYREEE (reference sequence). V lost 3 bases and J lost 4, with 16 bases in between. This CDR3 is CASSSKPESGTGELFF. The CDR3 DNA reads as TGTGCCAGCAGCTCGAAACCGGAGTCGGGCACCGGGGAGCTGTTTTTT.

The V call is TRBV10-3, the J call TRBJ1-4; possibly TRBD1 for D (6 bases). CDR3 size: 17 residues. Germline-derived CDR1 and CDR2 are ENHRY and SYGVKD. V lost 4 bases to trimming and J lost 7 bases, with 22 bases between them. DNA of the CDR3: TGTGCCATCAGTGCAGGAGGACTAGCGGGAGGGGGTGAAAAACTGTTTTTT. It is translated as CAISAGGLAGGGEKLFF.

CDR3 loop: CASSPSGLAGEDSYNEQFF. The CDR3 DNA reads TGTGCCAGCAGCCCTAGCGGGCTAGCGGGAGAAGACTCCTACAATGAGCAGTTCTTC. The chain couples TRBV7-9 to TRBJ2-1; TRBD2 agrees at 10 bases. The CDR3 covers 19 residues. V lost 5 bases, J lost 0 bases, and 13 bases stayed unmatched. Germline loops: CDR1 SEHNR, CDR2 FQNEAQ (reference sequence).

The rearrangement joins TRBV7-8 to TRBJ2-5, with D possibly called TRBD1 or TRBD2 (5 bases each). The germline V gene has CDR1 SGHVS and CDR2 FQNEAQ. This CDR3 comprises 14 residues. V was shortened by 9 bases and J by 4 bases, with 18 bases between the two germline ends. Here the CDR3 DNA reads TGTGCCAGTAGTGCGACAGAGGGAAGAGAGACCCAGTACTTC. This translates into CASSATEGRETQYF.